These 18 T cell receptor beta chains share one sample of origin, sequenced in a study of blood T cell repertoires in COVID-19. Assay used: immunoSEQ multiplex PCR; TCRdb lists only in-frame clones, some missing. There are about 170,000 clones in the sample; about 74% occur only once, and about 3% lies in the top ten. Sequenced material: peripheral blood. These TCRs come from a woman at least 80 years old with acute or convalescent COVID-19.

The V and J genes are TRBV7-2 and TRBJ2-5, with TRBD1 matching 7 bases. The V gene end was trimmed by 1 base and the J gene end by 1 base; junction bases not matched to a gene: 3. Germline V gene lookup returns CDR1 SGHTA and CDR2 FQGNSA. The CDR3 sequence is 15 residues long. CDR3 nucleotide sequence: TGTGCCAGCAGCTTAGTCGCAGGGGGCCAAGAGACCCAGTACTTC. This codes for CASSLVAGGQETQYF.

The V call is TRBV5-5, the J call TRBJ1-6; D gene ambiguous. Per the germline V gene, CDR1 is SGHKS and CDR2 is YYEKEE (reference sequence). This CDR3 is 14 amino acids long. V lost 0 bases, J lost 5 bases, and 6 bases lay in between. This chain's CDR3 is CASSLDQDNSPLHF. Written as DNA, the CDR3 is TGTGCCAGCAGCTTGGACCAGGATAATTCACCCCTCCACTTT.

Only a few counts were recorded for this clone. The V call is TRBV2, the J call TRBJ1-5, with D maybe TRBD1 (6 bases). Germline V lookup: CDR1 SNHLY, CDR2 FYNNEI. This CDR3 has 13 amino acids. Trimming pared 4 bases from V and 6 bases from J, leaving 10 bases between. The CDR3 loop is CASSARGGQPQHF. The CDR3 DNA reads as TGTGCCAGCAGTGCAAGGGGGGGTCAGCCCCAGCATTTT.

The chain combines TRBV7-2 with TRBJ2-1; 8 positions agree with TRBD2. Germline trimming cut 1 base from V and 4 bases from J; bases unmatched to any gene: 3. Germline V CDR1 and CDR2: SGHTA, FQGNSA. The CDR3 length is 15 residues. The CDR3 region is CASSLEAGVYNEQFF. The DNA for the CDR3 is TGTGCCAGCAGCTTAGAAGCGGGAGTATACAATGAGCAGTTCTTC.

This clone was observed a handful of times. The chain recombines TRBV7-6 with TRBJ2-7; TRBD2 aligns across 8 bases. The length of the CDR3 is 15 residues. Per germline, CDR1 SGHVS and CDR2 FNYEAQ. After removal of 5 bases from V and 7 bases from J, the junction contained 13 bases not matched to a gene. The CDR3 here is CASSPSPGGALEQYF. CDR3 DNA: TGTGCCAGCAGCCCATCCCCCGGGGGGGCCTTAGAGCAGTACTTC.

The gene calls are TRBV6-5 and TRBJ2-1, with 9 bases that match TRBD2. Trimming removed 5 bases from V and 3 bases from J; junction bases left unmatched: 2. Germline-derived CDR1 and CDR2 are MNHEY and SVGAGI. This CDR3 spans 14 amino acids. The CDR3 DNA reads TGTGCCAGCAGTCGGACTAGCGTCTACAATGAGCAGTTCTTC. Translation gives CASSRTSVYNEQFF.

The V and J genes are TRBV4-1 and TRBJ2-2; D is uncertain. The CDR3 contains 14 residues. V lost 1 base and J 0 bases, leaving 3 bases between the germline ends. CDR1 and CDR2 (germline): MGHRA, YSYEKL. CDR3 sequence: CASSQVANTGELFF. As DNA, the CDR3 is TGCGCCAGCAGCCAAGTCGCGAACACCGGGGAGCTGTTTTTT.

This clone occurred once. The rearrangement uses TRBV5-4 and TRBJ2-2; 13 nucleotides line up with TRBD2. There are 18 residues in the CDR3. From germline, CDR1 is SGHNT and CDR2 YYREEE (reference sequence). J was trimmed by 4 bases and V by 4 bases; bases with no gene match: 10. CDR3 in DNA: TGTGCCAGCAGCCCTAACCCGGGACTAGCGGGACTCACCGGGGAGCTGTTTTTT. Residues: CASSPNPGLAGLTGELFF.

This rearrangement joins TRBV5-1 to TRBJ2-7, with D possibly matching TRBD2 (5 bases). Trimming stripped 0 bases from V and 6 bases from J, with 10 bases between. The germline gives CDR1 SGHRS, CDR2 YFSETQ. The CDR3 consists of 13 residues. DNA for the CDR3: TGCGCCAGCAGCTTGGAAGCAGCGGTCGAGCAGTACTTC. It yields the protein CASSLEAAVEQYF.

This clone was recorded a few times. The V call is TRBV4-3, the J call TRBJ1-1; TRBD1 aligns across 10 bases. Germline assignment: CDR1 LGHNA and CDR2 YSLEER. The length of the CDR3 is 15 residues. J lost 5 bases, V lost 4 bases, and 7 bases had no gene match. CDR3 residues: CASSLTGGGGTEAFF. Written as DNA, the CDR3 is TGCGCCAGCAGCCTGACAGGGGGCGGCGGGACTGAAGCTTTCTTT.

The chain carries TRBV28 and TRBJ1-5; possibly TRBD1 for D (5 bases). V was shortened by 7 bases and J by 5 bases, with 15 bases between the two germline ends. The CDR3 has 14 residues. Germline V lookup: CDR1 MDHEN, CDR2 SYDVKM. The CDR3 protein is CASTWQDRYQPQHF. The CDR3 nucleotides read TGTGCCAGCACATGGCAAGACAGATATCAGCCCCAGCATTTT. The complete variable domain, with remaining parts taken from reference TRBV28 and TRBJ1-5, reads DVKVTQSSRYLVKRTGEKVFLECVQDMDHENMFWYRQDPGLGLRLIYFSYDVKMKEKGDIPEGYSVSREKKERFSLILESASTNQTSMYLCASTWQDRYQPQHFGDGTRLSIL.

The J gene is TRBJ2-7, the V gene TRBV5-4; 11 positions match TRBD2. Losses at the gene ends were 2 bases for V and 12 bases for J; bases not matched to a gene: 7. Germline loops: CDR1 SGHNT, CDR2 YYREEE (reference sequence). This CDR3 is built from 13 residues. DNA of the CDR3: TGTGCCAGCAGCTTAGCCCTAGCGGGAGGTCTGTACTTC. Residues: CASSLALAGGLYF.

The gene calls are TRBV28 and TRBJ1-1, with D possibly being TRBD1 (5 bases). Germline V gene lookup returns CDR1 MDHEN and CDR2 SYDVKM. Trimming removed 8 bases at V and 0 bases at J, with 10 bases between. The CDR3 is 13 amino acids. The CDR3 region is CASVDTLNTEAFF. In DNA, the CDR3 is TGTGCCAGCGTGGACACCCTGAACACTGAAGCTTTCTTT.

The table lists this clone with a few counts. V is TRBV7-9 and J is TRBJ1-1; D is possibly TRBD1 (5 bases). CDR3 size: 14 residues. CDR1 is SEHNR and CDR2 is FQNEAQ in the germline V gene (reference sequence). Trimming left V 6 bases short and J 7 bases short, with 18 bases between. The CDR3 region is CASRPAGVTGEAFF. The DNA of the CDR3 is TGTGCCAGCAGACCCGCGGGGGTAACGGGTGAAGCTTTCTTT.

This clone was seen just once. The CDR3 loop reads CASSQVLSSYNEQFF. CDR3 nucleotides: TGTGCCAGCAGCCAGGTTCTAAGCTCCTACAATGAGCAGTTCTTC. The chain combines TRBV4-2 with TRBJ2-1; D unresolved. CDR1 LGHNA and CDR2 YNFKEQ come from the germline V gene. V lost 3 bases, J lost 0 bases, and 9 bases lay in between. The CDR3 consists of 15 residues.

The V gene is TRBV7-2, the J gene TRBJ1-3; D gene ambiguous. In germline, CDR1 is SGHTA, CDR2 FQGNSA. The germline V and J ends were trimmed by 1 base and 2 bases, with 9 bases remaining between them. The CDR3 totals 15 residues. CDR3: CASSLDRVPGNTIYF. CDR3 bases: TGTGCCAGCAGCTTAGACCGGGTTCCTGGAAACACCATATATTTT.

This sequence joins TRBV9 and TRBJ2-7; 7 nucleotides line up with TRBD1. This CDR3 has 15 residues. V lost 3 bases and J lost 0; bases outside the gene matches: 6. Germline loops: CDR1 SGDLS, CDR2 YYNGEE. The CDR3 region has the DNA TGTGCCAGCAGCGGACAGGGAATTTACTCCTACGAGCAGTACTTC. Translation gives CASSGQGIYSYEQYF.

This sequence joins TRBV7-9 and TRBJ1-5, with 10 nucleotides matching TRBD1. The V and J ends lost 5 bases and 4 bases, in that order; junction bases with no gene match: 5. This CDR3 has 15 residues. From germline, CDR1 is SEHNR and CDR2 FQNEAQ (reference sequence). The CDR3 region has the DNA TGTGCCAGCAGCCCCCCGGGACAGGGGAATCAGCCCCAGCATTTT. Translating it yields CASSPPGQGNQPQHF.